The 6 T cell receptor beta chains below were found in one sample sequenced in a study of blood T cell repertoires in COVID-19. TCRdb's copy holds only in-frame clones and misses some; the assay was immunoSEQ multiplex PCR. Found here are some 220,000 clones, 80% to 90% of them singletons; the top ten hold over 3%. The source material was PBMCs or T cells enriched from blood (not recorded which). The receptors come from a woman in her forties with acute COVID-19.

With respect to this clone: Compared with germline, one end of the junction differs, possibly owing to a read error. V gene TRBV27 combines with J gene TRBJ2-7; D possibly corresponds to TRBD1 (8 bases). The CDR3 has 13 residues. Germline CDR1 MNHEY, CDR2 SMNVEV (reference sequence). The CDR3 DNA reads TGTGCCAGCAACCCGGACAGGGAGGGCCCCATACACTTC. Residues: CASNPDREGPIHF.

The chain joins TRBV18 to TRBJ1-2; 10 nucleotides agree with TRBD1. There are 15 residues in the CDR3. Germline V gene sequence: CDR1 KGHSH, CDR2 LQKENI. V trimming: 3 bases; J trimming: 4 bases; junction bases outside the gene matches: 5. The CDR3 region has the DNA TGTGCCAGCTCACCTCGGGACAGGGGCGGCTATGGCTACACCTTC. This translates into CASSPRDRGGYGYTF.

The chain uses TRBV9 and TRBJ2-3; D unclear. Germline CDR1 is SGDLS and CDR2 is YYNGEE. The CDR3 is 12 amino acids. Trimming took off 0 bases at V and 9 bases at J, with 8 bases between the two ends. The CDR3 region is CASSVDSGTQYF. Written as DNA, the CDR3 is TGTGCCAGCAGCGTAGACTCCGGGACGCAGTATTTT.

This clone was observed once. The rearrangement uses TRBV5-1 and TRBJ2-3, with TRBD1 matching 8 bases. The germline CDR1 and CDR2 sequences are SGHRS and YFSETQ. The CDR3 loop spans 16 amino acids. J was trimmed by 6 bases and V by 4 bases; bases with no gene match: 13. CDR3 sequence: CASSPSPWTGTDTQYF. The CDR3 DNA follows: TGCGCCAGCAGCCCCTCTCCCTGGACAGGGACCGATACGCAGTATTTT.

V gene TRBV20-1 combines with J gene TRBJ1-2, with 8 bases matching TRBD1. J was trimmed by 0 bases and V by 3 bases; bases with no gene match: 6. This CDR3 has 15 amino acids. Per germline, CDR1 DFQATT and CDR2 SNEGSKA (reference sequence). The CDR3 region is CSASFRTGSNYGYTF. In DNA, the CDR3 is TGCAGTGCTAGTTTTAGGACAGGGTCTAACTATGGCTACACCTTC.

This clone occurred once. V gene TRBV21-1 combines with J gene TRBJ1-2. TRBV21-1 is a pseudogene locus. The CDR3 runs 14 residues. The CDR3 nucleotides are TGTGCCAGCAGCAAAGAGGAGGGTAACTATGGCTACACCTTC. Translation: CASSKEEGNYGYTF.